These T cell receptor beta chains were read from a single sample in a study of shared clonotypes between healthy human individuals. Data came from immunoSEQ multiplex PCR; TCRdb stores just in-frame clones and leaves some out. This table has around 2,000,000 clones, over 85% appearing once. The sample consisted of naive CD4+ T cells sorted from blood. The receptors come from a man in his late teens or twenties in good health. Both conserved end residues are part of each CDR3. The order of the fields is D gene, J gene, clone size, V gene, CDR3 DNA, CDR3 protein. A D gene is named only where the DNA matches it firmly. A clone size is listed for some rows: how often the clone was seen (once, few, many), or a class if it is expanded.

.,TRBJ1-1,.,TRBV7-9,TGTGCCAGCAGCCCCCGGGCAGGGAGCACTGAAGCTTTCTTT,CASSPRAGSTEAFF
TRBD2,TRBJ2-5,.,TRBV19,TGTGCCAGTAGCCGACTAGCGGGAGGCCTTGAGACCCAGTACTTC,CASSRLAGGLETQYF
.,TRBJ1-5,.,TRBV18,TGTGCCAGCTCACCATCCAGGACTACCCTAGGACAGCCCCAGCATTTT,CASSPSRTTLGQPQHF
.,TRBJ1-6,.,TRBV9,TGTGCCAGCAGCGTGGGGAGCTATAATTCACCCCTCCACTTT,CASSVGSYNSPLHF
TRBD1,TRBJ2-1,.,TRBV2,TGTGCCAGCAGTCTCCGGGACAGGGGTTTGGATGAGCAGTTCTTC,CASSLRDRGLDEQFF
.,TRBJ2-7,.,TRBV5-4,TGTGCCAGCAGCTTGAGCCAGGGGACAACCTACGAGCAGTACTTC,CASSLSQGTTYEQYF
.,TRBJ1-6,.,TRBV30,TGTGCCTGGAGTGTAGTGGGAAACTCCTATAATTCACCCCTCCACTTT,CAWSVVGNSYNSPLHF
.,TRBJ2-7,.,TRBV5-5,TGTGCCAGCAGCGGCCGGGTAGGGACCTACGAGCAGTACTTC,CASSGRVGTYEQYF
.,TRBJ1-2,.,TRBV13,TGTGCCAGCAGCCCCGGAGTCGGGGCGATTAACTATGGCTACACCTTC,CASSPGVGAINYGYTF
TRBD2,TRBJ2-1,.,TRBV5-4,TGTGCCAGCAGCTCCGGGACTAGCGGGACCTATGAGCAGTTCTTC,CASSSGTSGTYEQFF
TRBD2,TRBJ2-7,.,TRBV4-3,TGCGCCAGCAGCCAGCTAGCGGGAGATAATTACGAGCAGTACTTC,CASSQLAGDNYEQYF
.,TRBJ1-5,few,TRBV19,TGTGCCAGTACCCCCCGCGGGATAGGCCAGCCCCAGCATTTT,CASTPRGIGQPQHF
TRBD1,TRBJ2-7,.,TRBV5-6,TGTGCCAGCAGCTTGCCTAAGGACAGGGATGCCTACGAGCAGTACTTC,CASSLPKDRDAYEQYF
.,TRBJ2-1,.,TRBV5-6,TGTGCCAGCAGCTCCGGGATTAGTAGCTCCTACAATGAGCAGTTCTTC,CASSSGISSSYNEQFF
.,TRBJ2-1,.,TRBV5-1,TGCGCCAGCAGCTTCGGGACAACCAACTCCTACAATGAGCAGTTCTTC,CASSFGTTNSYNEQFF
TRBD2,TRBJ2-3,.,TRBV10-3,TGTGCCATCACGGCGCTAGCGGGAGAGGCTACGCAGTATTTT,CAITALAGEATQYF
TRBD2,TRBJ2-7,.,TRBV7-9,TGTGCCAGCAGTCCTAGCGGGAGCTCCTACGAGCAGTACTTC,CASSPSGSSYEQYF
.,TRBJ1-6,.,TRBV7-9,TGTGCCAGCAGCTTAGATGATAATTCACCCCTCCACTTT,CASSLDDNSPLHF
.,TRBJ1-1,once,TRBV7-3,TGTGCCAGCAGCTTCAAAGGGGGGCTGTACGAAGGGAACACTGAAGCTTTCTTT,CASSFKGGLYEGNTEAFF
TRBD2,TRBJ2-7,.,TRBV2,TGTGCCAGCAGGAGACTAGCGGGGCACGAGCAGTACTTC,CASRRLAGHEQYF
.,TRBJ1-5,.,TRBV28,TGTGCCAGCAGTCGCCGAGAGAATGGGCATTTT,CASSRRENGHF
.,TRBJ1-5,.,TRBV27,TGTGCCAGCAGTCGGACACCCCCCAAGTTGGGCAATCAGCCCCAGCATTTT,CASSRTPPKLGNQPQHF
TRBD2,TRBJ2-1,once,TRBV10-1,TGCGCCAGCAGTGAGCCAAGGCGGGGGGCGAATGAGCAGTTCTTC,CASSEPRRGANEQFF
.,TRBJ2-3,.,TRBV6-1,TGTGCCAGCAGTGAAGCCCGCTCGGGGGTAGGCACAGATACGCAGTATTTT,CASSEARSGVGTDTQYF
TRBD1,TRBJ1-4,.,TRBV7-2,TGTGCCAGCAGCTTAGTTAGACAGGGGAGAACTAATGAAAAACTGTTTTTT,CASSLVRQGRTNEKLFF
.,TRBJ1-4,.,TRBV7-9,TGTGCCAGCAGCTTATCGACAGTCACTCTTGAAAAACTGTTTTTT,CASSLSTVTLEKLFF
TRBD1,TRBJ2-5,.,TRBV18,TGTGCCAGCTCACCAAAGACAGGGGTGGAGACCCAGTACTTC,CASSPKTGVETQYF
.,TRBJ2-2,.,TRBV11-2,TGTGCCAGCAGCATCACGGGGTGGTGGACCACCGAACAAGGGGAGCTGTTTTTT,CASSITGWWTTEQGELFF
.,TRBJ2-7,.,TRBV7-2,TGTGCCAGCAGCTTTGGCCAGAACTACGAGCAGTACTTC,CASSFGQNYEQYF
.,TRBJ1-2,.,TRBV18,TGTGCCAGCTCACCAGCGCGGGACTATGGCTACACCTTC,CASSPARDYGYTF
.,TRBJ2-7,.,TRBV10-2,TGCGCCAGCGGTAAAAGCAGGGAATCCTACGAGCAGTACTTC,CASGKSRESYEQYF
TRBD1,TRBJ2-7,.,TRBV5-4,TGTGCCAGCAGCCTAGTACCAACCGGGACAGGGGGCCGTAAGTACTTC,CASSLVPTGTGGRKYF
.,TRBJ2-1,.,TRBV2,TGTGCCAGCCTCAGTGAAGTTACAGGGCAAAATGAGCAGTTCTTC,CASLSEVTGQNEQFF
.,TRBJ2-5,.,TRBV18,TGTGCCAGCTCACCTGTGGGTGAGACCCAGTACTTC,CASSPVGETQYF
.,TRBJ1-1,.,TRBV6-6,TGTGCCAGCCAGAACACTGAAGCTTTCTTT,CASQNTEAFF
.,TRBJ1-6,.,TRBV19,TGTGCCAGTAAGGAAAGGGAGAATTCACCCCTCCACTTT,CASKERENSPLHF
.,TRBJ2-4,.,TRBV6-1,TGTGCCAGCAGGAGAGTTGACCTGGCCAAAAACATTCAGTACTTC,CASRRVDLAKNIQYF
.,TRBJ2-1,.,TRBV6-5,TGTGCCAGCACGTTGTCTGGGGGCAATGAGCAGTTCTTC,CASTLSGGNEQFF
TRBD1,TRBJ2-3,.,TRBV19,TGTGCCAGTAGTAGTACAGGGGGATTAACGGCAGATACGCAGTATTTT,CASSSTGGLTADTQYF
TRBD1,TRBJ2-7,.,TRBV7-8,TGTGCCAGCAGCTCGGGGGACAGGCTCTACGAGCAGTACTTC,CASSSGDRLYEQYF
.,TRBJ1-2,.,TRBV18,TGTGCCAGCTCACTTGGGACTAACTATGGCTACACCTTC,CASSLGTNYGYTF
.,TRBJ2-3,.,TRBV7-3,TGTGCCAGCAGCTTAAATGGCTGGGGCACAGATACGCAGTATTTT,CASSLNGWGTDTQYF
TRBD2,TRBJ2-4,.,TRBV4-1,TGCGCCAGCAGCCCCCGGGGGCGGGGGGATCGGGACATTCAGTACTTC,CASSPRGRGDRDIQYF
.,TRBJ2-5,.,TRBV5-1,TGCGCCAGCAGGTGGGCCCTCCTGGGAGAGACCCAGTACTTC,CASRWALLGETQYF
.,TRBJ1-2,.,TRBV9,TGTGCCAGCAGCGAGCGGGGGGCCTATGGCTACACCTTC,CASSERGAYGYTF
.,TRBJ1-1,.,TRBV6-4,TGTGCCAGCAGTGCTTTGGGAGGGAACACTGAAGCTTTCTTT,CASSALGGNTEAFF
.,TRBJ1-1,.,TRBV21-1,TGTGCCAGCAGCACCGGGACAGGGAGTACGGACACTGAAGCTTTCTTT,CASSTGTGSTDTEAFF
.,TRBJ1-2,.,TRBV5-1,TGCGCCAGCAGCTTGGCCGGGGTTCAGGTCTATGGCTACACCTTC,CASSLAGVQVYGYTF
.,TRBJ2-3,.,TRBV30,TGTGCCTGGAGTCCGATGGGGAAGGGTACTAGCACAGATACGCAGTATTTT,CAWSPMGKGTSTDTQYF
TRBD1,TRBJ2-5,.,TRBV5-1,TGCGCCAGCAGCACCGGGACAGTAGAGACCCAGTACTTC,CASSTGTVETQYF
.,TRBJ1-2,.,TRBV5-4,TGTGCCGGCAGCTTGGAGGGGGGACCCTATGGCTACACCTTC,CAGSLEGGPYGYTF
.,TRBJ2-3,.,TRBV19,TGTGCCAGTAGTATTAGTGATACGCAGTATTTT,CASSISDTQYF
.,TRBJ2-1,.,TRBV9,TGTGCCAGCAGCGTAGCAGGGTGGGGCTCCTACAATGAGCAGTTCTTC,CASSVAGWGSYNEQFF
TRBD1,TRBJ1-6,.,TRBV27,TGTGCCAGCAGCCATAGAAAGCCGGGACAGGGTATCGGCTCCTATAATTCACCCCTCCACTTT,CASSHRKPGQGIGSYNSPLHF